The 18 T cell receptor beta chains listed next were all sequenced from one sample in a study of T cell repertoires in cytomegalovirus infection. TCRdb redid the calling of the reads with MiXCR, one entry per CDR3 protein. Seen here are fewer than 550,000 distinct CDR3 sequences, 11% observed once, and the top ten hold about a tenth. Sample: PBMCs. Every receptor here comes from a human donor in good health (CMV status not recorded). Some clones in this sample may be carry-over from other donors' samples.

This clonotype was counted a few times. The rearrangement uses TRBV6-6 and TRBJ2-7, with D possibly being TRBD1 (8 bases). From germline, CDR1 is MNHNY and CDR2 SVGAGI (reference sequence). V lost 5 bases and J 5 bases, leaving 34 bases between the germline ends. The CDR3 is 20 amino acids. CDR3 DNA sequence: TGTGCCAGCAGTAGGACAGGGCTTGGCCAGCGGGACAACTCAAACCACGAGCAGTACTTC. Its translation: CASSRTGLGQRDNSNHEQYF.

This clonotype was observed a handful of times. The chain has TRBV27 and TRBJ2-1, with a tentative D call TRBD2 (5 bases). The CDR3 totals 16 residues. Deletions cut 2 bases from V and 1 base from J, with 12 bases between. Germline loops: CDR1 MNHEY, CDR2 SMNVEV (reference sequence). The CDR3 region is CASSLNGRVSYNEQFF. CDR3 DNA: TGTGCCAGCAGTTTAAACGGGCGGGTTTCCTACAATGAGCAGTTCTTC.

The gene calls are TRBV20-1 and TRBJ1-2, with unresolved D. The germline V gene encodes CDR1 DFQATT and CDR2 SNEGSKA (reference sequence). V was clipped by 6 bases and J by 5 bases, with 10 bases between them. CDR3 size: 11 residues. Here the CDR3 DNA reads TGCAGTGCCCCTCCCCCTTATGGCTACACCTTC. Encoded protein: CSAPPPYGYTF.

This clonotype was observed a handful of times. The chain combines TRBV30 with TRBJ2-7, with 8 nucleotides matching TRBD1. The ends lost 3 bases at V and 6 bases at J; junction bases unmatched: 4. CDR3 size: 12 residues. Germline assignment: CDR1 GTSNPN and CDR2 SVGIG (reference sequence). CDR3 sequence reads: CAWSGQGGEQYF. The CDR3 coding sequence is TGTGCCTGGAGCGGACAGGGTGGCGAGCAGTACTTC. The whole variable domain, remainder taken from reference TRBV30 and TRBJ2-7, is SQTIHQWPATLVQPVGSPLSLECTVEGTSNPNLYWYRQAAGRGLQLLFYSVGIGQISSEVPQNLSASRPQDRQFILSSKKLLLSDSGFYLCAWSGQGGEQYFGPGTRLTVT.

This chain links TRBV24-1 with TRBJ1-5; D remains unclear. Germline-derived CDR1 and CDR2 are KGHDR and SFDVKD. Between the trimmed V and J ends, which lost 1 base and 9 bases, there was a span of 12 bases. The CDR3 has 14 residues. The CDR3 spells CATSDFKTNGPQHF. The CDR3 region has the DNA TGTGCCACCAGTGATTTCAAGACAAACGGGCCCCAGCATTTT.

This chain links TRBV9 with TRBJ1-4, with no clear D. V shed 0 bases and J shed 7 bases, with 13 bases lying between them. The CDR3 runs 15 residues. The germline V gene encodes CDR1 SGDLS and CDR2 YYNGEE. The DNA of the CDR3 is TGTGCCAGCAGCGTAGGAACGCTCCTGGGTGAAAAACTGTTTTTT. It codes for CASSVGTLLGEKLFF.

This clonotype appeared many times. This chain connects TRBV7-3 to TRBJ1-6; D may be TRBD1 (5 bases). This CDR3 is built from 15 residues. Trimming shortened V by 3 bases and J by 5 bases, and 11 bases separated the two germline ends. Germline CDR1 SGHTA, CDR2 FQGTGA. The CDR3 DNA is TGTGCCAGCAGCTTGGTAGGGGCAGATAATTCACCCCTCCACTTT. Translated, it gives CASSLVGADNSPLHF.

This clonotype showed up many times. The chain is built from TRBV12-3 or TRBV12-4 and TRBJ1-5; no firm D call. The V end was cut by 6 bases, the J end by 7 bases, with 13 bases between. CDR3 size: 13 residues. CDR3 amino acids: CASSPFSRQPQHF. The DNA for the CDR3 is TGTGCCAGCAGCCCCTTTTCGAGGCAGCCCCAGCATTTT.

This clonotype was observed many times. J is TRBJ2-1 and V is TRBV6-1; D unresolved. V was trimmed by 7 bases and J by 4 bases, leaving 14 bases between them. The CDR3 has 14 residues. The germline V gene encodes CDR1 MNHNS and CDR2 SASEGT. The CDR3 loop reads CASNRLGNYNEQFF. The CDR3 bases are TGTGCCAGCAATAGGTTAGGCAATTACAATGAGCAGTTCTTC.

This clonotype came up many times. The CDR3 DNA sequence: TGTGCCAGCAGCTTTCCGCCGAGCTCTGGAAACACCATATATTTT. It codes for CASSFPPSSGNTIYF. The chain joins TRBV7-9 to TRBJ1-3; no clear D gene. CDR1 is SEHNR and CDR2 is FQNEAQ in the germline V gene (reference sequence). The CDR3 runs 15 residues. Trimming took 3 bases from V and 0 from J, leaving 9 bases between them. Together with reference TRBV7-9 and TRBJ1-3, the CDR3 gives the full variable domain: DTGVSQNPRHKITKRGQNVTFRCDPISEHNRLYWYRQTLGQGPEFLTYFQNEAQLEKSRLLSDRFSAERPKGSFSTLEIQRTEQGDSAMYLCASSFPPSSGNTIYFGEGSWLTVV.

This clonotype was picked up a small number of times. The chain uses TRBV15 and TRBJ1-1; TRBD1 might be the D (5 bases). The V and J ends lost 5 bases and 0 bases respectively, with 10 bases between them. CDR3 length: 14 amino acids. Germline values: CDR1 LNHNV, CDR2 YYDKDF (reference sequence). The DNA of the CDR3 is TGTGCCACCAGCTTCGGGGGAATGAACACTGAAGCTTTCTTT. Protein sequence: CATSFGGMNTEAFF.

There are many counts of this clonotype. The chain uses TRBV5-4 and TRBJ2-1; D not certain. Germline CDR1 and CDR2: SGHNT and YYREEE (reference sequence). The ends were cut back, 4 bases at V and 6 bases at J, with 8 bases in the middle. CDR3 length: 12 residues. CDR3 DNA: TGTGCCAGCAGCCTGTTTGGCAATGAGCAGTTCTTC. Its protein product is CASSLFGNEQFF. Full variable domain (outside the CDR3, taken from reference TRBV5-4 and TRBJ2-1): ETGVTQSPTHLIKTRGQQVTLRCSSQSGHNTVSWYQQALGQGPQFIFQYYREEENGRGNFPPRFSGLQFPNYSSELNVNALELDDSALYLCASSLFGNEQFFGPGTRLTVL.

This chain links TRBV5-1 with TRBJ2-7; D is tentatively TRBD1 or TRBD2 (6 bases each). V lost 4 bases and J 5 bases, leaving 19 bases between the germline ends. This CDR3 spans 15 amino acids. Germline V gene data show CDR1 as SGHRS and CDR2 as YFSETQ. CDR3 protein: CASSPGLGGYNEQYF. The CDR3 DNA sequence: TGCGCCAGCAGCCCCGGCCTGGGGGGCTATAACGAGCAGTACTTC.

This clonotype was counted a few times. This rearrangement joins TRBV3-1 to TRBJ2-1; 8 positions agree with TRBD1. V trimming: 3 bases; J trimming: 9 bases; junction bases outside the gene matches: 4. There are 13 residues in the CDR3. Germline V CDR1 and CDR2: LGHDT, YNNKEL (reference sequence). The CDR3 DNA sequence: TGTGCCAGCAGCCATGCTGGACAGGGTGAGCAGTTCTTC. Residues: CASSHAGQGEQFF.

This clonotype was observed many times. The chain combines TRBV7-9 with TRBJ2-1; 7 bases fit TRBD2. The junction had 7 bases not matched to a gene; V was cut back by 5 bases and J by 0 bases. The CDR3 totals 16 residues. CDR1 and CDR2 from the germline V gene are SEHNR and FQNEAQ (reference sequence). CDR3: CASSARRGTSYNEQFF. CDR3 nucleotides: TGTGCCAGCAGCGCTCGGCGGGGGACCTCCTACAATGAGCAGTTCTTC.

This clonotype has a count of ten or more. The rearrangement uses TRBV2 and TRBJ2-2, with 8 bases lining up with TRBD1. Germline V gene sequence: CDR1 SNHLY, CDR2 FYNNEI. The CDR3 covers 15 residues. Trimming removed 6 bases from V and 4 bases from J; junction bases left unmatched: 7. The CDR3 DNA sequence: TGTGCCAGCAGAGCAGGGGGCGGAGGCACCGGGGAGCTGTTTTTT. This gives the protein CASRAGGGGTGELFF.

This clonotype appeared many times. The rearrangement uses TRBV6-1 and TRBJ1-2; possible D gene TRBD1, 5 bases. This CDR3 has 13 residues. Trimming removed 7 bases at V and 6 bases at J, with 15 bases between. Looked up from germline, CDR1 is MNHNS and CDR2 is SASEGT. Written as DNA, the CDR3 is TGTGCCAGCACCCCGGGAGGGGTCCATGGCTACACCTTC. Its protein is CASTPGGVHGYTF.

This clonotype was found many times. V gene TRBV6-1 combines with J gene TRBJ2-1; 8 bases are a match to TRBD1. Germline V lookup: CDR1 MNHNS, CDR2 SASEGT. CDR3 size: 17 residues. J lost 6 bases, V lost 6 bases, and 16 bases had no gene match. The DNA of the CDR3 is TGTGCCAGCAGGCCCACGACCCGCCGGACAGGGCTCAATGAGCAGTTCTTC. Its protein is CASRPTTRRTGLNEQFF.